A single sample is the source of the 20 T cell receptor beta chains below, sequenced in a study of T cells in Graves' hyperthyroidism and ophthalmopathy. RNA transcripts served as the template for amplifying TCR beta CDR3 regions. The TCR CDR3 was amplified in a first-round RT-PCR using the HTBI primer set. Using its own MiXCR run on the multiplex PCR reads, TCRdb lists one record per CDR3 protein. The sample carries about 770,000 distinct CDR3 sequences, about 17% recorded once. Sequencing was done on a sample of blood. These receptors were collected from a woman between 50 and 59 years old with Graves' hyperthyroidism that later progressed to Graves' ophthalmopathy.

J is TRBJ2-3 and V is TRBV19, with D tentatively TRBD1 (6 bases). Trimming left V 6 bases short and J 5 bases short, with 9 bases between. This CDR3 is 12 amino acids long. Germline loops: CDR1 LNHDA, CDR2 SQIVND (reference sequence). The CDR3 DNA sequence: TGTGCCAGTAGGAAACAGGGAGATACGCAGTATTTT. Its protein product is CASRKQGDTQYF.

V is TRBV7-9 and J is TRBJ1-1; weak D call: TRBD1 (5 bases). The V end was cut by 5 bases, the J end by 0 bases, with 13 bases between. CDR1 and CDR2 from the germline V gene are SEHNR and FQNEAQ (reference sequence). CDR3 size: 15 residues. CDR3 bases: TGTGCCAGCAGCGCACCGGGACCGTTGAACACTGAAGCTTTCTTT. It specifies CASSAPGPLNTEAFF.

This clonotype has just a few counts. Here the CDR3 reads CSARDIGGGQGVYGYTF. Here the CDR3 DNA reads TGCAGTGCTAGAGACATCGGAGGGGGACAGGGCGTCTATGGCTACACCTTC. V is TRBV20-1 and J is TRBJ1-2, with 9 bases fitting TRBD1. The CDR3 sequence is 17 residues long. The trim removed 0 bases at V and 4 bases at J, leaving 12 bases unmatched. CDR1 is DFQATT, CDR2 SNEGSKA, per germline (reference sequence).

This clonotype has just a few counts. The rearrangement uses TRBV29-1 and TRBJ1-2; 8 positions agree with TRBD1. CDR3 length equals 14 residues. Unmatched junction bases numbered 13, after V lost 5 bases and J lost 8 bases. CDR1 SQVTM and CDR2 ANQGSEA come from the germline V gene. Here the CDR3 reads CSVHSGDRLSGYTF. The CDR3 DNA follows: TGCAGCGTTCACTCGGGGGACAGGTTGTCGGGCTACACCTTC. The full variable domain, in which reference TRBV29-1 and TRBJ1-2 provide the parts outside the CDR3, is SAVISQKPSRDICQRGTSLTIQCQVDSQVTMMFWYRQQPGQSLTLIATANQGSEATYESGFVIDKFPISRPNLTFSTLTVSNMSPEDSSIYLCSVHSGDRLSGYTFGSGTRLTVV.

The sample holds one count of this clonotype. The chain couples TRBV3-1 to TRBJ2-1; TRBD2 matches at 16 bases. Germline V gene sequence: CDR1 LGHDT, CDR2 YNNKEL (reference sequence). The CDR3 sequence is 17 residues long. With V trimmed by 4 bases and J by 7 bases, 7 bases remained unmatched. The CDR3 protein is CASSPRAGLAGGNEQFF. In DNA, the CDR3 is TGTGCCAGCAGCCCAAGGGCGGGACTAGCGGGAGGGAATGAGCAGTTCTTC.

A few counts support this clonotype. The V call is TRBV19, the J call TRBJ2-5; TRBD1 or TRBD2 may be the D gene (5 bases each). In germline, CDR1 is LNHDA, CDR2 SQIVND (reference sequence). There are 15 residues in the CDR3. V was clipped by 7 bases and J by 3 bases, with 18 bases between them. In DNA form, the CDR3 reads TGTGCCAGTAAGATGGGACCGAGCCGCGAAGAGACCCAGTACTTC. This encodes CASKMGPSREETQYF.

A word on this clonotype: With a much larger clone just one base away, this may be a read error. The chain is built from TRBV20-1 and TRBJ2-5; D not resolved. CDR1 DFQATT and CDR2 SNEGSKA come from the germline V gene (reference sequence). The CDR3 sequence is 12 residues long. V lost 5 bases, J lost 4 bases, and 11 bases lay in between. The CDR3 coding sequence is TGCAGTGCTCATCATCGGACAGAGACCCAGTACTTC. This gives the protein CSAHHRTETQYF.

Here the CDR3 DNA reads TGCAGTGCTCCGGGATCGAACACTGAAGCTTTCTTT. Translating gives CSAPGSNTEAFF. The chain couples TRBV20-1 to TRBJ1-1, with no clear D. This CDR3 is 12 amino acids long. Per germline, CDR1 DFQATT and CDR2 SNEGSKA (reference sequence). V dropped 5 bases and J dropped 1 base, with 8 bases sitting between them.

The chain is built from TRBV10-3 and TRBJ2-3, with TRBD2 identical over 9 bases. V lost 0 bases and J lost 3; bases outside the gene matches: 7. This CDR3 spans 17 amino acids. The germline CDR1 and CDR2 sequences are ENHRY and SYGVKD. CDR3 in amino acids: CAISESMSGGWTDTQYF. CDR3 nucleotide sequence: TGTGCCATCAGTGAGTCGATGAGCGGGGGGTGGACAGATACGCAGTATTTT.

There are a few counts of this clonotype. The chain employs TRBV7-9 and TRBJ2-1; 9 bases agree with TRBD2. From germline, CDR1 is SEHNR and CDR2 FQNEAQ (reference sequence). The CDR3 is 18 amino acids. Trimming removed 3 bases from V and 3 bases from J; junction bases left unmatched: 12. DNA of the CDR3: TGTGCCAGCAGCTTCGGCCCTCGCGGGGGGGCCAGCTACAATGAGCAGTTCTTC. This sequence encodes CASSFGPRGGASYNEQFF.

This clonotype showed up many times. The genes are TRBV18 and TRBJ1-1, with 9 bases identical to TRBD1. The J segment lost 2 bases and the V segment lost 3 bases, leaving 4 bases of the junction unmatched. The CDR3 is 15 residues long. Germline CDR1 and CDR2: KGHSH and LQKENI. DNA for the CDR3: TGTGCCAGCTCACCGGGGACAGGGAGCAACACTGAAGCTTTCTTT. It is translated as CASSPGTGSNTEAFF.

At least ten counts were recorded for this clonotype. The chain couples TRBV27 to TRBJ1-5; D perhaps matches TRBD1 (5 bases). There are 15 residues in the CDR3. Trimming left V 4 bases short and J 5 bases short, with 15 bases between. Germline values: CDR1 MNHEY, CDR2 SMNVEV (reference sequence). CDR3 coding DNA: TGTGCCAGCAGTTATTCAGGGTTCAAGGATCAGCCCCAGCATTTT. Its protein is CASSYSGFKDQPQHF.

This clonotype has more than one count but fewer than ten. The CDR3 is CASSQGLRGTGELFF. DNA for the CDR3: TGTGCCAGCAGCCAAGGTCTCAGGGGAACCGGGGAGCTGTTTTTT. The chain recombines TRBV3-1 with TRBJ2-2, with D possibly TRBD1 on 6 matching bases. The germline V gene encodes CDR1 LGHDT and CDR2 YNNKEL (reference sequence). Trimming left V 1 base short and J 5 bases short, with 11 bases between. This CDR3 contains 15 residues. Variable domain in full (rest from reference TRBV3-1 and TRBJ2-2): DTAVSQTPKYLVTQMGNDKSIKCEQNLGHDTMYWYKQDSKKFLKIMFSYNNKELIINETVPNRFSPKSPDKAHLNLHINSLELGDSAVYFCASSQGLRGTGELFFGEGSRLTVL.

This clonotype was seen only a few times. This chain links TRBV6-5 with TRBJ1-6; the D gene is possibly TRBD1 (5 bases). The CDR3 has 18 residues. V was clipped by 4 bases and J by 0 bases, with 16 bases between them. CDR1 is MNHEY and CDR2 is SVGAGI in the germline V gene. As DNA, the CDR3 is TGTGCCAGCAGTTTCCGGGGCGTCGCAAGCTCCTATAATTCACCCCTCCACTTT. Translated, it gives CASSFRGVASSYNSPLHF.

This clonotype was counted at least ten times. The chain combines TRBV5-1 with TRBJ1-1; D uncertain. Trimming left V 4 bases short and J 6 bases short, with 10 bases between. CDR3 size: 12 residues. CDR1 and CDR2 (germline): SGHRS, YFSETQ. The CDR3 nucleotides are TGCGCCAGCAGCACTACGGAGTCTGAAGCTTTCTTT. It yields the protein CASSTTESEAFF.

V usage is TRBV4-2 and J usage is TRBJ2-2; D is possibly TRBD1 (5 bases). In germline, CDR1 is LGHNA, CDR2 YNFKEQ. There are 14 residues in the CDR3. With 1 base removed from V and 4 bases from J, the gap between germline ends came to 7 bases. The CDR3 here is CASSQVTVTGELFF. CDR3 in DNA: TGTGCCAGCAGCCAAGTGACAGTCACCGGGGAGCTGTTTTTT.

This clonotype appeared a few times. This chain uses TRBV7-3 with TRBJ2-5, with 9 positions matching TRBD2. The CDR3 is 16 amino acids. Germline V lookup: CDR1 SGHTA, CDR2 FQGTGA. Germline trimming cut 3 bases from V and 1 base from J; bases unmatched to any gene: 6. For the CDR3, the DNA is TGTGCCAGCAGCTTGATTGGCGGGGGGGTCCAAGAGACCCAGTACTTC. This translates into CASSLIGGGVQETQYF.

This clonotype was observed many times. The rearrangement links TRBV18 to TRBJ2-3; D is unresolved. V lost 6 bases and J lost 2, with 9 bases in between. Germline V gene sequence: CDR1 KGHSH, CDR2 LQKENI. This CDR3 region has 13 residues. CDR3 protein: CASSGRNTDTQYF. The CDR3 nucleotides are TGTGCCAGCTCCGGACGGAACACAGATACGCAGTATTTT.

This clonotype has just a few counts. It may be a read error: a sequence one base away is much more abundant. The chain employs TRBV11-2 and TRBJ2-5; 8 bases line up with TRBD2. The CDR3 is 15 amino acids. The V gene's germline CDR1 is SGHAT and CDR2 FQNNGV. The V gene end was trimmed by 3 bases and the J gene end by 2 bases; junction bases not matched to a gene: 5. CDR3 region: CASSFGGGTQETQYF. CDR3 bases: TGTGCCAGCAGCTTCGGCGGGGGGACACAAGAGACCCAGTACTTC.

There are a few counts of this clonotype. This rearrangement joins TRBV7-6 to TRBJ2-7, with D possibly matching TRBD2 (6 bases). The CDR3 length is 16 residues. Between the trimmed V and J ends, which lost 0 bases and 0 bases, there was a span of 12 bases. Germline values: CDR1 SGHVS, CDR2 FNYEAQ. The CDR3 loop is CASSLAQGGYSYEQYF. The CDR3 bases are TGTGCCAGCAGCTTAGCGCAGGGAGGTTACTCCTACGAGCAGTACTTC.